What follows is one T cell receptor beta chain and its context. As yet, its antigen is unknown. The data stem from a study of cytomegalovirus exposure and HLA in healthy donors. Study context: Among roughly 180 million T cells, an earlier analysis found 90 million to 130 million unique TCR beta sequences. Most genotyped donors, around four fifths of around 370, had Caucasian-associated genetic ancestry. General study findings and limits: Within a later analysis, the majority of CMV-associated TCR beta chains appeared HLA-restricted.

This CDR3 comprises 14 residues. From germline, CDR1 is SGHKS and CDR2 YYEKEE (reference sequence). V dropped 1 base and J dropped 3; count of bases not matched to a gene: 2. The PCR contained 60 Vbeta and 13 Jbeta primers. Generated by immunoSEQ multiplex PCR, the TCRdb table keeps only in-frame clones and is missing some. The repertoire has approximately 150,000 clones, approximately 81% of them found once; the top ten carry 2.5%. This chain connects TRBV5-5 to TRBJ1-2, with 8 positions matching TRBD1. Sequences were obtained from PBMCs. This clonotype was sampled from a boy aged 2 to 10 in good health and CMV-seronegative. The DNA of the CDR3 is TGTGCCAGCAGCTTGATGACAGGGGACTATGGCTACACCTTC. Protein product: CASSLMTGDYGYTF. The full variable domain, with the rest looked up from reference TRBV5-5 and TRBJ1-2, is DAGVTQSPTHLIKTRGQQVTLRCSPISGHKSVSWYQQVLGQGPQFIFQYYEKEERGRGNFPDRFSARQFPNYSSELNVNALLLGDSALYLCASSLMTGDYGYTFGSGTRLTVV.